A selection of T cell receptor beta chains follows, all from one sample in a study of healthy donors' naive CD4 and CD8 T cells. TCRdb recomputed calls from the reads with MiXCR, one row per CDR3 protein. Among approximately 180,000 distinct CDR3 sequences, 65% to 75% were seen once, and the ten largest hold 2% to 2.5%. Material: naive CD4+ and CD8+ T cells sorted from blood, pooled from several donors. These receptors all stem from a pool of human donors in good health; the sample pools cells from several healthy donors. Both conserved end residues are part of each CDR3. D genes are given only for firm matches. Some rows have no size entry. The others give once, few or many, or a class for an expanded clone.

clone_size,j_call,d_call,cdr3_length,v_call,cdr3_nt,cdr3_aa
-,TRBJ2-1,TRBD2,20,TRBV14,TGTGCCAGCAGCCAAGATTCCGGACTAGCGGGGCCAAGCTCCTACAATGAGCAGTTCTTC,CASSQDSGLAGPSSYNEQFF
-,TRBJ2-7,TRBD1,15,TRBV5-6,TGTGCCAGCACCCTACTGGGGACAGCGCCGATCGAGCAGTACTTC,CASTLLGTAPIEQYF
once,TRBJ2-1,TRBD2,15,TRBV15,TGTGCCACCAGCAGAGAAACTAGCGGGAGAAATGAGCAGTTCTTC,CATSRETSGRNEQFF
-,TRBJ2-7,TRBD2,14,TRBV29-1,TGCAGCGTTGACCCTAGCGGGAGCTCCTACGAGCAGTACTTC,CSVDPSGSSYEQYF
-,TRBJ1-1,-,13,TRBV6-2/TRBV6-3,TGTGCCAGTATTGACATAACGTTCGCTGAAGCTTTCTTT,CASIDITFAEAFF
once,TRBJ1-2,-,13,TRBV12-3/TRBV12-4,TGTGCCAGCACTCCTAAGGCAGGACGTGGCTACACCTTC,CASTPKAGRGYTF
-,TRBJ2-1,TRBD1,15,TRBV27,TGTGCCAGCAGTGTACGGGACAGGGGCTACAATGAGCAGTTCTTC,CASSVRDRGYNEQFF
once,TRBJ2-7,-,12,TRBV27,TGTGCCAGCAGTTCCTCAGGAGGCGAGCAGTACTTC,CASSSSGGEQYF
-,TRBJ2-3,-,11,TRBV29-1,TGCAGCTCCTTATCCACAGATACGCAGTATTTT,CSSLSTDTQYF
few,TRBJ2-7,-,14,TRBV15,TGTGCCACCAGCAGTAGAGGGAGTCATTACGAGCAGTACTTC,CATSSRGSHYEQYF
-,TRBJ2-7,-,15,TRBV5-5,TGTGCCAGCAGCTTGGGTCCGCTAAGCACCTACGAGCAGTACTTC,CASSLGPLSTYEQYF
-,TRBJ1-1,-,14,TRBV11-2,TGTGCCAGCAGCTCTAGGAAGGGGAACACTGAAGCTTTCTTT,CASSSRKGNTEAFF
-,TRBJ2-3,-,14,TRBV5-6,TGTGCCAGCAGCTCGGCCGGGGGCACAGATACGCAGTATTTT,CASSSAGGTDTQYF
-,TRBJ2-7,-,13,TRBV7-9,TGTGCCAGCAGCTTGCTAGGTCCAGACGAGCAGTACTTC,CASSLLGPDEQYF
-,TRBJ1-2,TRBD1,16,TRBV5-1,TGCGCCAGCAGCCCGACAAGACAGGGAGCCAACTATGGCTACACCTTC,CASSPTRQGANYGYTF
-,TRBJ2-3,-,13,TRBV29-1,TGCAGCTCTACTGAGGGTAGCACAGATACGCAGTATTTT,CSSTEGSTDTQYF
-,TRBJ2-7,-,13,TRBV29-1,TGCAGCGTTGAAGATTGGGGTGGTAACGAGCAGTACTTC,CSVEDWGGNEQYF
-,TRBJ2-5,TRBD2,16,TRBV5-4,TGTGCCAGCAGCTCAAGGACTAGCGGGGGGCTCGGGACCCAGTACTTC,CASSSRTSGGLGTQYF
-,TRBJ2-5,-,14,TRBV7-8,TGTGCCAGCAGCTTAGCCCAGGTTCAAGAGACCCAGTACTTC,CASSLAQVQETQYF
-,TRBJ1-1,-,13,TRBV7-2,TGTGCCAGCAGCGCACGGGCGAACACTGAAGCTTTCTTT,CASSARANTEAFF
-,TRBJ1-1,-,15,TRBV2,TGTGCCAGCAGTGAAGAGGGGCCCATGAACACTGAAGCTTTCTTT,CASSEEGPMNTEAFF
-,TRBJ2-5,-,14,TRBV6-2/TRBV6-3,TGTGCCAGCAGTTACCGGGCCTCTCGGGAGACCCAGTACTTC,CASSYRASRETQYF
-,TRBJ2-7,-,12,TRBV19,TGTGCCAGTGGAGACGGCTCCTACGAGCAGTACTTC,CASGDGSYEQYF
-,TRBJ1-2,TRBD1,15,TRBV12-3/TRBV12-4,TGTGCCAGCTTTCCTTTGGGACAGGGGGGCTATGGCTACACCTTC,CASFPLGQGGYGYTF
-,TRBJ2-5,TRBD1,17,TRBV29-1,TGCAGCGTTTCAAACCCCATGGGGACAGGGCAACAAGAGACCCAGTACTTC,CSVSNPMGTGQQETQYF
-,TRBJ2-2,TRBD2,15,TRBV20-1,TGCAGTGCGGTACTAGCGGGAGTTCGTACCGGGGAGCTGTTTTTT,CSAVLAGVRTGELFF
-,TRBJ1-1,TRBD1,15,TRBV27,TGTGCCAGCAGTCTAACTTGGACAGGTCGCACTGAAGCTTTCTTT,CASSLTWTGRTEAFF
-,TRBJ2-1,-,9,TRBV29-1,TGCAGCATGAGTGGGGAGCAGTTCTTC,CSMSGEQFF
few,TRBJ1-2,-,15,TRBV27,TGTGCCAGCAGCCTCAAGGTGTACGGGGGCTATGGCTACACCTTC,CASSLKVYGGYGYTF
-,TRBJ2-3,-,16,TRBV18,TGTGCCAGCTCACCATGGAGGGGGCCTAGCACAGATACGCAGTATTTT,CASSPWRGPSTDTQYF
few,TRBJ2-3,-,12,TRBV29-1,TGCAGCGTTGAAGCTAGCACAGATACGCAGTATTTT,CSVEASTDTQYF
-,TRBJ2-7,TRBD2,15,TRBV6-2/TRBV6-3,TGTGCCAGCAGTTATGGGGAGAGCGGGAGGTCCGAGCAGTACTTC,CASSYGESGRSEQYF
few,TRBJ1-1,-,13,TRBV19,TGTGCCAGTAGTATAGTGCAGGACACTGAAGCTTTCTTT,CASSIVQDTEAFF
-,TRBJ1-5,-,15,TRBV30,TGTGCCTGGAGTTTCTCGGGACTGTTCAATCAGCCCCAGCATTTT,CAWSFSGLFNQPQHF
-,TRBJ1-2,TRBD1,14,TRBV6-5,TGCGCCAGCAGCTTAGGACAGGGGCGCTATGGCTACACCTTC,CASSLGQGRYGYTF
few,TRBJ2-1,-,13,TRBV24-1,TGTGCCACCAGTGATTCCCAGAAGAATGAGCAGTTCTTC,CATSDSQKNEQFF
-,TRBJ2-5,-,16,TRBV19,TGTGCCAGTAGTACGGCGGAAGTAGGGGTTCCATCGACCCAGTACTTC,CASSTAEVGVPSTQYF
-,TRBJ2-1,TRBD2,15,TRBV30,TGTGCCTGGACCTTTAGCGGGAGGGCCGGCAATGAGCAGTTCTTC,CAWTFSGRAGNEQFF
-,TRBJ2-3,TRBD2,16,TRBV19,TGTGCCAGTAGTCCCCTGGCTAGCGGGGGCACAGATACGCAGTATTTT,CASSPLASGGTDTQYF
-,TRBJ1-2,TRBD1,14,TRBV29-1,TGCAGCGTTGGAACCCGGGACAGCAACTATGGCTACACCTTC,CSVGTRDSNYGYTF
-,TRBJ2-1,TRBD2,15,TRBV5-1,TGCGCCAGCAGCTTGCTAGCGGGGTCTAGGTTGGAGCAGTTCTTC,CASSLLAGSRLEQFF
-,TRBJ2-1,-,13,TRBV5-6,TGTGCCAGCAGCTTCGCCAGTTACAATGAGCAGTTCTTC,CASSFASYNEQFF
-,TRBJ2-7,-,17,TRBV30,TGTGCCTGGAGTGGAGGGCTAAAGGACCGGAGCTCCTACGAGCAGTACTTC,CAWSGGLKDRSSYEQYF
-,TRBJ1-2,-,13,TRBV12-3/TRBV12-4,TGTGCCAGCAGTATCGACAGGTCCTATGGCTACACCTTC,CASSIDRSYGYTF
-,TRBJ1-5,-,14,TRBV29-1,TGCAGCGTTGTTGGTGGAAGAGGGGATCAGCCCCAGCATTTT,CSVVGGRGDQPQHF
-,TRBJ1-1,TRBD1,15,TRBV19,TGTGCCAGTAGTGACACCGGGACAGGCAGCACTGAAGCTTTCTTT,CASSDTGTGSTEAFF
few,TRBJ2-2,-,13,TRBV30,TGTGCCTGGAGTGGGTTGAACACCGGGGAGCTGTTTTTT,CAWSGLNTGELFF
few,TRBJ2-3,TRBD1,13,TRBV29-1,TGCAGCGTCGGACAGGGAGACACAGATACGCAGTATTTT,CSVGQGDTDTQYF
once,TRBJ2-7,-,12,TRBV30,TGTGCCTGGAGTAAGGCGTGGGGCGAGCAGTACTTC,CAWSKAWGEQYF
-,TRBJ2-1,-,16,TRBV18,TGTGCCAGCTCACTGGTCTGGCGGGGGCGATACAATGAGCAGTTCTTC,CASSLVWRGRYNEQFF
once,TRBJ1-2,-,13,TRBV20-1,TGCAGTGCTAGCGCAGCGAGTTCCTATGGCTACACCTTC,CSASAASSYGYTF
-,TRBJ2-7,TRBD1,14,TRBV10-3,TGTGCCATCAGACCGGGACAGGGATCCTACGAGCAGTACTTC,CAIRPGQGSYEQYF
once,TRBJ2-7,-,13,TRBV29-1,TGCAGCGTCCGCTCCGGGAAGAGTTACGAGCAGTACTTC,CSVRSGKSYEQYF
-,TRBJ2-2,TRBD2,15,TRBV7-2,TGTGCCAGCAGTTTAGCGGGAGTCTACACCGGGGAGCTGTTTTTT,CASSLAGVYTGELFF
once,TRBJ1-1,-,13,TRBV29-1,TGCAGCGTTGCCAGGGGATTGGGCACTGAAGCTTTCTTT,CSVARGLGTEAFF
-,TRBJ2-7,TRBD2,14,TRBV20-1,TGCAGTGCTAGAAGGCCTAGCGGGAGCTACGAGCAGTACTTC,CSARRPSGSYEQYF
-,TRBJ1-2,-,12,TRBV6-5,TGTGCCAGCAGCACCGGGGGTGGTGGCTACACCTTC,CASSTGGGGYTF
once,TRBJ2-5,-,13,TRBV5-1,TGCGCCAGCAGCAAAGGAGACCAAGAGACCCAGTACTTC,CASSKGDQETQYF